This T cell receptor beta chain originates from a study of Ad26.COV2.S vaccination and SARS-CoV-2 variants. Treatment specified: roughly 20 received Ad26.COV2.S at low or high dose, single or two shots; 5 received placebo; per-sample allocation not given. Repertoires come from day 63 after the first vaccine or placebo injection. Clones were sequenced by immunoSEQ multiplex PCR, and TCRdb holds only the in-frame ones, with some missing. The table includes under 550,000 clones, approximately 90% detected once. Comments on this clone: Its antigen remains unidentified.

General observations from the study: Quantification of TCR breadth and depth may have yielded underestimates of total T cell responses. Spike-specific TCR breadth was greater in vaccine than placebo recipients. Researchers reported similar non-spike TCR breadth in vaccine and placebo recipients.

The sequence derives from a person between 18 and 65 years old who received the Ad26.COV2.S COVID-19 vaccine or a placebo. Sequences were derived from peripheral blood, sampled in a trial of Ad26.COV2.S vaccine versus placebo.

Here the CDR3 reads CASRPQGLNQPQHF. CDR3 nucleotides: TGTGCCAGCAGACCACAGGGGTTAAATCAGCCCCAGCATTTT. V usage is TRBV28 and J usage is TRBJ1-5, with 7 nucleotides matching TRBD1. Germline V gene data show CDR1 as MDHEN and CDR2 as SYDVKM. The CDR3 is 14 residues long. J was trimmed by 4 bases and V by 6 bases; bases with no gene match: 6.